This T cell receptor (beta chain) was documented in a study of metastatic and nonmetastatic thyroid tumors. The study, taken as a whole, reports: Versus benign nodules, malignant thyroid tumors reportedly had significantly higher TCR beta diversity, in blood and tumor.

As processed by the authors: For papillary thyroid cancer, a distant-metastasis classifier was constructed from CDR3 differences observed across clinicopathological groups. TCRdb reanalyzed the PCR reads via MiXCR. The V and J calls come from TCRdb's annotation, not from the publication. The table includes some 21,000 clones, around 19% detected once. The CDR3 sequence is 14 residues long. V dropped 4 bases and J dropped 4; count of bases not matched to a gene: 5. Patients had received no treatment of any kind before thyroid surgery. At least ten counts were recorded for this clone. What it recognizes is unknown.

This chain connects TRBV12-3 or TRBV12-4 to TRBJ1-2; the match to TRBD1 covers 8 bases. This TCR came from a male donor with papillary thyroid cancer or a benign thyroid nodule (not recorded which). Some clones in this sample may be carry-over from other donors' samples. The material sequenced was blood. This chain's CDR3 is CASSSTGGTYGYTF. The CDR3, as DNA: TGTGCCAGCAGTTCAACAGGGGGGACCTATGGCTACACCTTC.